This T cell receptor (beta chain) was found in a study of early T cells in non-severe SARS-CoV-2 infection. Study-level information: Alpha and beta chains were unpaired, from unsorted whole-blood bulk RNA.

TCRdb re-derived calls from the 5' RACE reads in MiXCR, one entry per CDR3 protein. The sample includes some 40,000 distinct CDR3 sequences, 5.3% of them seen just once. CDR3 size: 12 residues. Deletions cut 2 bases from V and 5 bases from J, with 7 bases between. Germline-derived CDR1 and CDR2 are DFQATT and SNEGSKA (reference sequence). This clonotype was seen ten or more times. The receptor's source is an adult who was a healthcare worker with PCR-confirmed SARS-CoV-2 infection or an uninfected control (not recorded which). Sequencing was done on a sample of whole blood. The V and J genes are TRBV20-1 and TRBJ1-5; D not resolved. The chain's CDR3 is CSARYGDQPQHF. Here the CDR3 DNA reads TGCAGTGCTAGATACGGGGATCAGCCCCAGCATTTT.